The 25 T cell receptor beta chains reported below all come from one sample, sequenced in a study of blood T cell repertoires in COVID-19. The repertoire was sequenced with immunoSEQ multiplex PCR; TCRdb's copy has only in-frame clones and lacks some. The repertoire holds approximately 240,000 clones, with more than 70% as singletons. Sequencing input: peripheral blood. Receptors originate from a woman between 40 and 50 years old who had recovered from COVID-19.

The chain carries TRBV30 and TRBJ2-1, with D possibly TRBD1 on 6 matching bases. Trimming removed 2 bases at V and 7 bases at J, with 15 bases between. The CDR3 contains 14 residues. The germline CDR1 and CDR2 sequences are GTSNPN and SVGIG (reference sequence). CDR3 residues: CAWSWEGGRNEQFF. CDR3 DNA: TGTGCCTGGAGTTGGGAAGGGGGTAGAAATGAGCAGTTCTTC. Using reference TRBV30 and TRBJ2-1 for the parts outside the CDR3, the full variable domain is SQTIHQWPATLVQPVGSPLSLECTVEGTSNPNLYWYRQAAGRGLQLLFYSVGIGQISSEVPQNLSASRPQDRQFILSSKKLLLSDSGFYLCAWSWEGGRNEQFFGPGTRLTVL.

The V call is TRBV28, the J call TRBJ1-5; 7 bases align to TRBD1. The CDR3 is 15 amino acids. Trimming at V came to 8 bases and at J to 1 base, leaving 8 bases not matched to a gene. Germline V gives CDR1 MDHEN, CDR2 SYDVKM. DNA of the CDR3: TGTGCCAGCGGAGGGGGCCGGGGGAGCAATCAGCCCCAGCATTTT. Translation: CASGGGRGSNQPQHF.

The chain has TRBV6-5 and TRBJ1-2; D not resolved. CDR1 and CDR2 from the germline V gene are MNHEY and SVGAGI. The CDR3 spans 13 residues. V dropped 2 bases and J dropped 3 bases, with 7 bases sitting between them. CDR3 sequence (DNA): TGTGCCAGCAGTTACGACGGGGACTATGGCTACACCTTC. Residues: CASSYDGDYGYTF.

This chain connects TRBV7-2 to TRBJ1-1, with D possibly matching TRBD1 (5 bases). Germline V gives CDR1 SGHTA, CDR2 FQGNSA. The CDR3 consists of 15 residues. Trimming left V 3 bases short and J 4 bases short, with 15 bases between. Written as DNA, the CDR3 is TGTGCCAGCAGCTTGCAGCAGGGAATATCCACTGAAGCTTTCTTT. Its translation is CASSLQQGISTEAFF.

J is TRBJ1-6 and V is TRBV18; possibly TRBD1 for D (6 bases). The CDR3 totals 15 residues. Trimming removed 3 bases from V and 10 bases from J, with 16 bases in between. Per germline, CDR1 KGHSH and CDR2 LQKENI. CDR3 sequence: CASSPTGEVGSPLHF. The CDR3 nucleotides read TGTGCCAGCTCACCGACAGGTGAGGTCGGGTCACCCCTCCACTTT.

V is TRBV16 and J is TRBJ1-2; D not certain. Germline CDR1 is KGHSY and CDR2 is FQNENV. CDR3 size: 16 residues. The ends were cut back, 3 bases at V and 5 bases at J, with 19 bases in the middle. The CDR3 region is CASSQSGSLIGYGYTF. The DNA of the CDR3 is TGTGCCAGCAGCCAGTCCGGGTCACTGATCGGGTATGGCTACACCTTC.

The J gene is TRBJ2-7, the V gene TRBV28; TRBD1 agrees at 10 bases. There are 16 residues in the CDR3. The germline V gene has CDR1 MDHEN and CDR2 SYDVKM. Trimming at V came to 6 bases and at J to 3 bases, leaving 11 bases not matched to a gene. CDR3 region: CASRPGTGVGSYEQYF. The CDR3 DNA is TGTGCCAGCAGACCGGGGACAGGGGTTGGAAGCTACGAGCAGTACTTC. The whole variable domain, filled in from reference TRBV28 and TRBJ2-7, reads DVKVTQSSRYLVKRTGEKVFLECVQDMDHENMFWYRQDPGLGLRLIYFSYDVKMKEKGDIPEGYSVSREKKERFSLILESASTNQTSMYLCASRPGTGVGSYEQYFGPGTRLTVT.

This chain links TRBV5-1 with TRBJ2-1, with 7 bases matching TRBD2. This CDR3 comprises 15 residues. V dropped 2 bases and J dropped 3; count of bases not matched to a gene: 5. Germline values: CDR1 SGHRS, CDR2 YFSETQ. This CDR3 is CASSFWGGSYNEQFF. CDR3 bases: TGCGCCAGCAGCTTTTGGGGCGGGAGCTACAATGAGCAGTTCTTC.

The rearrangement links TRBV23-1 to TRBJ1-3; D call uncertain. TRBV23-1 is annotated as an ORF whose role is uncertain. With 0 bases removed from V and 0 bases from J, the gap between germline ends came to 18 bases. The CDR3 is made up of 19 amino acids. The CDR3 region is CASSQSRGPGTYSGNTIYF. CDR3 nucleotide sequence: TGCGCCAGCAGTCAATCGAGAGGGCCAGGAACCTACTCTGGAAACACCATATATTTT.

V and J are TRBV5-1 and TRBJ2-2, with no clear D. Per the germline V gene, CDR1 is SGHRS and CDR2 is YFSETQ. V was cut by 0 bases and J by 0 bases, with 6 bases left in between. The CDR3 runs 15 residues. CDR3 amino acids: CASSLAPANTGELFF. Here the CDR3 DNA reads TGCGCCAGCAGCTTGGCCCCGGCGAACACCGGGGAGCTGTTTTTT. Complete variable domain (other parts from reference TRBV5-1 and TRBJ2-2): KAGVTQTPRYLIKTRGQQVTLSCSPISGHRSVSWYQQTPGQGLQFLFEYFSETQRNKGNFPGRFSGRQFSNSRSEMNVSTLELGDSALYLCASSLAPANTGELFFGEGSRLTVL.

This CDR3 reads CASSFQGSTEAFF. CDR3 DNA: TGTGCCAGTAGCTTTCAGGGGTCCACTGAAGCTTTCTTT. The genes are TRBV9 and TRBJ1-1; weak D call: TRBD1 (6 bases). Germline V lookup: CDR1 SGDLS, CDR2 YYNGEE. The CDR3 has 13 residues. V lost 8 bases to trimming and J lost 4 bases, with 15 bases between them.

This chain's CDR3 is CASSPSSTSGTDTQYF. The CDR3 DNA reads as TGTGCCAGCAGCCCTAGTTCCACTAGCGGCACAGATACGCAGTATTTT. The chain employs TRBV9 and TRBJ2-3; TRBD2 matches at 7 bases. Per germline, CDR1 SGDLS and CDR2 YYNGEE. The CDR3 totals 16 residues. The V segment lost 4 bases and the J segment 1 base; nucleotides outside the gene matches: 9.

V and J are TRBV19 and TRBJ1-5; D perhaps matches TRBD1 (6 bases). Per the germline V gene, CDR1 is LNHDA and CDR2 is SQIVND (reference sequence). The CDR3 consists of 15 residues. V dropped 1 base and J dropped 9 bases, with 16 bases sitting between them. CDR3: CASSIGQGPGGPQHF. The CDR3 DNA reads as TGTGCCAGTAGTATAGGCCAGGGGCCGGGAGGGCCCCAGCATTTT.

The rearrangement links TRBV12-3 or TRBV12-4 to TRBJ2-1, with 7 bases matching TRBD1. The CDR3 totals 13 residues. V trimming: 6 bases; J trimming: 7 bases; junction bases outside the gene matches: 6. The DNA of the CDR3 is TGTGCCAGCAGAGAAACAGGGGATAATGAGCAGTTCTTC. The encoded protein is CASRETGDNEQFF.

This clone was found a few times. The chain joins TRBV6-6 to TRBJ2-7; TRBD2 matches 7 bases. V was clipped by 5 bases and J by 3 bases; unmatched bases: 10. CDR3 length: 15 residues. Germline values: CDR1 MNHNY, CDR2 SVGAGI (reference sequence). As DNA, the CDR3 is TGTGCCAGCAGTGGCTCTGCGGGAGTCATCTACGAGCAGTACTTC. Protein: CASSGSAGVIYEQYF.

CDR3 sequence (DNA): TGTGCCAGCAGATGGGGGGGGGAAGGCAATCAGCCCCAGCATTTT. Amino acid sequence: CASRWGGEGNQPQHF. V is TRBV28 and J is TRBJ1-5; weak D call: TRBD1 (5 bases). Trimming removed 6 bases at V and 2 bases at J, with 14 bases between. Per the germline V gene, CDR1 is MDHEN and CDR2 is SYDVKM. The CDR3 has 15 amino acids.

The chain is built from TRBV7-6 and TRBJ2-7; maybe TRBD1 (5 bases). This CDR3 is built from 15 residues. Trimming left V 1 base short and J 6 bases short, with 16 bases between. CDR1 and CDR2 from the germline V gene are SGHVS and FNYEAQ. CDR3: CASSLVALGVGEQYF. The CDR3 coding sequence is TGTGCCAGCAGCTTAGTAGCATTAGGGGTCGGCGAGCAGTACTTC.

The chain employs TRBV10-3 and TRBJ2-3; 10 bases fit TRBD2. Trimming at V came to 10 bases and at J to 6 bases, leaving 7 bases not matched to a gene. CDR1 and CDR2 from the germline V gene are ENHRY and SYGVKD. This CDR3 comprises 13 residues. The CDR3 spells CATSGREGDTQYF. The CDR3 coding sequence is TGTGCCACTAGCGGGAGAGAAGGGGATACGCAGTATTTT.

The rearrangement links TRBV28 to TRBJ2-7; D might be TRBD1 (6 bases). The CDR3 is 15 amino acids. Germline V gene data show CDR1 as MDHEN and CDR2 as SYDVKM. V lost 6 bases and J 0 bases, leaving 15 bases between the germline ends. In DNA, the CDR3 is TGTGCCAGCAGACCTACAGGGATTAGCTCCTACGAGCAGTACTTC. It codes for CASRPTGISSYEQYF.

This clone has only one observation. This chain links TRBV15 with TRBJ2-3, with TRBD2 matching 8 bases. From germline, CDR1 is LNHNV and CDR2 YYDKDF (reference sequence). The CDR3 runs to 16 residues. The junction had 11 bases not matched to a gene; V was cut back by 5 bases and J by 4 bases. CDR3 residues: CATSGSLAGYSDTQYF. The CDR3 coding sequence is TGTGCCACCAGCGGGTCCTTAGCGGGGTACTCAGATACGCAGTATTTT.

The CDR3 here is CATAGASNEKLFF. The CDR3 nucleotides read TGTGCCACCGCGGGAGCGTCTAATGAAAAACTGTTTTTT. J is TRBJ1-4 and V is TRBV19; D is undetermined. The germline V gene has CDR1 LNHDA and CDR2 SQIVND (reference sequence). This CDR3 has 13 residues. V was trimmed by 10 bases and J by 3 bases, leaving 12 bases between them.

The chain joins TRBV19 to TRBJ1-4, with TRBD1 as a possible D gene (5 bases). V lost 5 bases and J 3 bases, leaving 13 bases between the germline ends. This CDR3 is 15 amino acids long. Germline CDR1 and CDR2: LNHDA and SQIVND (reference sequence). As DNA, the CDR3 is TGTGCCAGTAGTCCCCGGGAGACAGCTAATGAAAAACTGTTTTTT. Translation: CASSPRETANEKLFF.

The genes are TRBV18 and TRBJ2-1; perhaps TRBD1 as D (5 bases). CDR3 length equals 16 residues. The germline CDR1 and CDR2 sequences are KGHSH and LQKENI. V lost 3 bases and J lost 5, with 17 bases in between. CDR3 region: CASSPLLQGGHNEQFF. CDR3 sequence (DNA): TGTGCCAGCTCACCTCTACTGCAGGGTGGCCACAATGAGCAGTTCTTC.

The chain uses TRBV3-1 (or the pseudogene TRBV3-2) and TRBJ2-1; tentatively, D is TRBD2 (5 bases). The CDR3 is 15 residues long. The V gene lost 2 bases and the J gene lost 0 bases, with 8 bases spanning the gap. CDR1 LGHDT and CDR2 YNNKEL come from the germline V gene (reference sequence). Here the CDR3 DNA reads TGTGCCAGCAGCCAACTCGCGGGCTCCTACAATGAGCAGTTCTTC. Its translation: CASSQLAGSYNEQFF.

Remarks on this clone: Sequence at one end of the junction differs from germline and may be a read error. The genes are TRBV9 and TRBJ2-3; possible D gene TRBD2, 6 bases. The CDR3 spans 15 residues. Germline V gene sequence: CDR1 SGDLS, CDR2 YYNGEE. CDR3 sequence: CASTVRGGDADTQYF. CDR3 nucleotide sequence: TGTGCCAGCACCGTAAGGGGCGGGGATGCAGATACGCAGTATTTT. The whole variable domain, filled in from reference TRBV9 and TRBJ2-3, reads DSGVTQTPKHLITATGQRVTLRCSPRSGDLSVYWYQQSLDQGLQFLIQYYNGEERAKGNILERFSAQQFPDLHSELNLSSLELGDSALYFCASTVRGGDADTQYFGPGTRLTVL.